This T cell receptor (beta chain) came from a study of blood T cell repertoires in COVID-19. Trimming removed 0 bases at V and 4 bases at J, with 10 bases between. The CDR3 has 14 amino acids. In germline, CDR1 is SGHRS, CDR2 YFSETQ. Ages ranged from roughly 18 to 100 years, with residence in under 25 US areas. The protocol was immunoSEQ multiplex PCR, while the TCRdb copy is restricted to in-frame clones and leaves out a portion. Here the sample spans 150,000 to 200,000 clones, roughly 88% being singletons. This clone was picked up a small number of times. V is TRBV5-1 and J is TRBJ1-1, with D possibly matching TRBD1 (5 bases). This clonotype was sampled from a woman between 18 and 30 years old who had recovered from COVID-19. Sequenced input: PBMCs or T cells enriched from blood (not recorded which). CDR3 sequence (DNA): TGCGCCAGCAGCTTGGTCCAGGGCAGCACTGAAGCTTTCTTT. Protein sequence: CASSLVQGSTEAFF.